The TCR beta chain described here comes from a study of T cell responses to AZD1222 COVID-19 vaccine. Across the whole study: Second-dose intervals near 4 or 12 weeks were combined. Findings and caveats of the study: The donor cohort was predominantly white British with a female majority, and clonal diversity may have been underestimated.

Using immunoSEQ multiplex PCR, the repertoire was profiled, and TCRdb retains in-frame clones only, with some absent. Of 150,000 to 200,000 clones detected, 85% to 95% appear once; the ten largest clones hold 7.5% to 10%. This CDR3 spans 14 amino acids. The germline CDR1 and CDR2 sequences are MDHEN and SYDVKM. The V gene end was trimmed by 3 bases and the J gene end by 6 bases; junction bases not matched to a gene: 7. This clone has only one observation. Antigen unknown. This sample comprised peripheral blood, obtained on day 0 of AZD1222 vaccination. The receptor comes from an adult in good health. The V call is TRBV28, the J call TRBJ1-2; 7 nucleotides match TRBD1. The CDR3 region is CASSFLQGIDGYTF. CDR3 nucleotide sequence: TGTGCCAGCAGTTTTTTACAGGGGATAGATGGCTACACCTTC.